This T cell receptor beta chain was observed in a study of identical twins (dated by TCRdb to 2015 to 2016). A note on the overall study: To test whether fetal clonotypes persist, the study used deep sequencing on TCR alpha and beta repertoires from monozygotic twins, unrelated adults of various ages, and cord blood. To rule out contamination, replicate twin experiments were performed at different times with different library preparation protocols. General findings and caveats noted by the study authors: Abundant cord blood beta clonotypes carried fewer insertions; young adult naive repertoires showed a weaker similar trend, while memory repertoires showed none. In monozygotic twins, out-of-frame TCR alpha sharing was systematically underestimated by recombination models, although the models agreed with sharing between unrelated individuals. Zero-insertion analyses could be partly confounded by invariant T cells such as MAIT and iNKT, though diverse VJ usage argued against such confounding for most clonotypes. Conclusions relied on cross-sectional statistical analysis, since the same donors could not be followed over many years. Excess twin sharing in beta out-of-frame sequences was weaker because fewer shared sequences lowered the signal-to-noise ratio. Compared with coincidental sharing between unrelated individuals, out-of-frame TCR alpha sequences shared between twins had an excess of sequences with low generation probability.

The CDR3 measures 16 amino acids from cysteine to phenylalanine. This entry keeps only the CDR3 DNA: 48 bases, framed from base 1. CDR1 and CDR2, per the germline V gene, are SGHDT and YYEEEE. The method was 5' RACE. TCRdb records Illumina HiSeq 2000 as the sequencer. A universal primer binding site was added through template switching, and the final cDNA carried a unique molecular identifier so that TCR cDNA molecules could be counted accurately. First-strand cDNA for TCR alpha and beta chains was synthesized from specific primers in the conserved constant-segment region. To control for contamination, each cDNA library was double barcoded with a SMART-Mk sample barcode plus Illumina barcodes. TruSeq adapter sequences, together with Illumina sample barcodes, were added in two successive PCR steps. Sequencing of the TCR alpha and beta cDNA libraries was done on the Illumina HiSeq platform using custom primers. The study's processing was this. Unique molecular identifiers were extracted from raw reads with MiGEC, and CDR3 positions were determined with MiXCR. Recombination models were inferred per individual with the repgenHMM and IGoR tools using an EM algorithm. The tcR package in R was used for shared clonotype analysis, with sharing normalized by the product of cloneset sizes. To study raw recombination without the effects of thymic and clonal selection, out-of-frame nonproductive sequences were analyzed. Clones were called with MiXCR by TCRdb after fastp trimmed the public reads at Q25, and only in-frame beta chains were retained. Rows with a matching CDR3 protein are joined into one entry that keeps the most common DNA and genes. The V and J calls follow TCRdb's processing rather than the paper's. In all, the sample holds 450,000 or so distinct CDR3 sequences, and roughly an eighth of those were seen once. The ten biggest clones cover about 1% of the sample.

For this clonotype: The specificity of this receptor is unknown. Mismatch with germline at one junction end may stem from a read error.

Only healthy Caucasian donors were included. Three pairs of female monozygotic twins, all aged roughly 18 to 29 years, were included in the twin cohort. CD4+ and CD8+ T cell populations were isolated with positive isolation kits from Invitrogen. This sample was also put to use in a study of yellow fever vaccine responses in identical twins. As noted in the second study: According to the authors, the vaccine-induced T cell response in identical twins seemed to be partly convergent and partly specific to each individual. In identical twins, the study followed T cell clones that responded to the vaccine with precision.

This TCR was sampled from a woman between 18 and 29 years old in good health. Sequencing was performed on CD4+ T cells sorted from blood. The V and J segments used are TRBV5-6 and TRBJ2-3; 8 bases in the middle match TRBD2. The sequenced DNA: TGTGCCAGCAGCGGTAAGATAGCGGGGAACACAGATACGCTGTATTTT. This gives the protein CASSGKIAGNTDTLYF.